The rows below give T cell receptor beta chains drawn from one sample of a study of T cell responses to AZD1222 COVID-19 vaccine. Clones were read by immunoSEQ multiplex PCR, and TCRdb kept only the in-frame ones, dropping some. The data contain 100,000 to 150,000 clones, roughly 90% of them singletons. The material was peripheral blood, obtained on day 0 of AZD1222 vaccination. All receptors come from an adult in good health. CDR3s include the opening cysteine and the closing phenylalanine or tryptophan. D genes are given only for firm matches. Size is omitted from some rows. Given values are once, few, many or a class for expanded clones.

J,V,D,size,DNA,CDR3
TRBJ2-1,TRBV4-3,TRBD2,once,TGCGCCAGCAGCCAATGGACGGGCGGGACGGGAGGCAATGAGCAGTTCTTC,CASSQWTGGTGGNEQFF
TRBJ2-7,TRBV5-4,NA,once,TGTGCCAGCAGCTTGGGTGGGGGCGAGCGGATCTACGAGCAGTACTTC,CASSLGGGERIYEQYF
TRBJ2-4,TRBV30,NA,NA,TGTGCCTGGAGCCGTACCGCTCAGGGAAACATTCAGTACTTC,CAWSRTAQGNIQYF
TRBJ2-3,TRBV29-1,TRBD1,NA,TGCAGCGTCCTCCGACAGGGCGGCCCTGGTACGCAGTATTTT,CSVLRQGGPGTQYF
TRBJ2-5,TRBV5-4,NA,NA,TGTGCCAGCAGCTCATGGGGGGGCCAAGAAACCCAGTACTTC,CASSSWGGQETQYF
TRBJ1-2,TRBV28,NA,NA,TGTGCCAGCAGTGACTCAGGGCAAAGCTACACCTTC,CASSDSGQSYTF
TRBJ1-1,TRBV25-1,NA,NA,TGTGCCAGCAGTGACCATGGTAGTGAAGCTTTCTTT,CASSDHGSEAFF
TRBJ2-3,TRBV6-5,NA,NA,TGTGCCAGCAGTTATAGATACACAGATACGCAGTATTTT,CASSYRYTDTQYF
TRBJ2-7,TRBV27,NA,NA,TGTGCCAGCAGTTTATTAGGGGCGTCGTCCCAGTACTTC,CASSLLGASSQYF
TRBJ2-5,TRBV19,NA,NA,TGTGCCAGTAGTCCCGCCCGAGAGATTCAAGAGACCCAGTACTTC,CASSPAREIQETQYF
TRBJ1-5,TRBV5-1,NA,NA,TGCGCCAGCAGCTTGGACGGGACTCACCTCCGGCCCCAGCATTTT,CASSLDGTHLRPQHF
TRBJ1-2,TRBV4-1,TRBD1,once,TGCGCCAGCAGCCACCCCGCGACAGGGGGCTATGGCTACACCTTC,CASSHPATGGYGYTF
TRBJ1-1,TRBV9,TRBD1,NA,TGTGCCAGCAGCGTAGGATCAGGGGGCAACACTGAAGCTTTCTTT,CASSVGSGGNTEAFF
TRBJ1-1,TRBV27,NA,once,TGTGCCAGCAGTTATGGGGAGAACACTGAAGCTTTCTTT,CASSYGENTEAFF
TRBJ2-3,TRBV15,TRBD2,NA,TGTGCCACCAGCGAAGCTAGCGGGGACACAGATACGCAGTATTTT,CATSEASGDTDTQYF
TRBJ1-1,TRBV2,TRBD1,NA,TGTGCCAGCGAGGACAGGGGAGGAACTGAAGCTTTCTTT,CASEDRGGTEAFF
TRBJ1-5,TRBV27,TRBD1,NA,TGTGCCAGCAGTGGAGCCGGGACAGGCGTTGGGGAGCCCCAGCATTTT,CASSGAGTGVGEPQHF
TRBJ1-2,TRBV7-3,NA,NA,TGTGCCAGCAGCCCTACAGGCGGGGGGCTCGGCTATGGCTACACCTTC,CASSPTGGGLGYGYTF
TRBJ2-1,TRBV5-1,NA,once,TGCGCCAGCAGCTTGTACGGGAGAGGGTCTTACAATGAGCAGTTCTTC,CASSLYGRGSYNEQFF
TRBJ1-3,TRBV3-1/TRBV3-2,NA,NA,TGTGCCAGCAGCCCTAGTGACTCTGGAAACACCATATATTTT,CASSPSDSGNTIYF
TRBJ1-1,TRBV11-3,NA,NA,TGTGCCAGCAGCTTAGGCGCTGCCGGGGAAGCTTTCTTT,CASSLGAAGEAFF
TRBJ1-1,TRBV2,TRBD1,NA,TGTGCCAGCAGTGGAGGGGGCAACACTGAAGCTTTCTTT,CASSGGGNTEAFF
TRBJ1-1,TRBV27,NA,NA,TGTGCCAGCAGTTTGACGGAGATGAACACTGAAGCTTTCTTT,CASSLTEMNTEAFF
TRBJ1-2,TRBV18,TRBD1,once,TGTGCCAGCTCACCTGGGGACAGACTTCTCTATGGCTACACCTTC,CASSPGDRLLYGYTF
TRBJ1-1,TRBV11-3,TRBD1,NA,TGTGCCAGCAGCCCCGGACAGGGGGGGGAAGCTTTCTTT,CASSPGQGGEAFF
TRBJ2-3,TRBV4-1,NA,NA,TGCGCCAGCAGCAGACGCGACAGGCGATCTAGCACAGATACGCAGTATTTT,CASSRRDRRSSTDTQYF
TRBJ1-3,TRBV28,NA,NA,TGTGCCAGCAGTTTATATGGACTTCAGATTGGAAACACCATATATTTT,CASSLYGLQIGNTIYF
TRBJ1-1,TRBV11-2,NA,NA,TGTGCCAGCAGCGCTCGGGATAACACTGAAGCTTTCTTT,CASSARDNTEAFF
TRBJ1-2,TRBV30,TRBD1,NA,TGTGCCGGGGACAGCAGGATCCAATGGGGCTACACCTTC,CAGDSRIQWGYTF
TRBJ1-2,TRBV7-2,TRBD1,NA,TGTGCCAGCAGCCCATGGACAGGGGGCGCGGTCTATGGCTACACCTTC,CASSPWTGGAVYGYTF
TRBJ1-2,TRBV11-2,TRBD1,NA,TGTGCCAGCAGCTTATCTGGACAGGGTGCTGGCTACACCTTC,CASSLSGQGAGYTF
TRBJ2-1,TRBV7-3,NA,NA,TGTGCCAGCAGTATTAATTTGGCGTATGAGCAGTTCTTC,CASSINLAYEQFF
TRBJ1-2,TRBV28,TRBD1,NA,TGTGCCAGCAACCCCGGGGACAGGGTCCCAAACTATGGCTACACCTTC,CASNPGDRVPNYGYTF
TRBJ1-2,TRBV30,NA,NA,TGTGCCTGGAGTGTAAGTTCGGGACCCTATGGCTACACCTTC,CAWSVSSGPYGYTF
TRBJ2-4,TRBV4-3,NA,NA,TGCGCCAGCAGCCAGAATCGGGCCGCGAGGGTCGACATTCAGTACTTC,CASSQNRAARVDIQYF
TRBJ1-2,TRBV6-5,NA,once,TGTGCCAGCAGCGCCGACAGAAACTATGGCTACACCTTC,CASSADRNYGYTF
TRBJ2-4,TRBV7-3,TRBD1,NA,TGTGCCAGCAGCAGGGGACAGCCCAAAAACATTCAGTACTTC,CASSRGQPKNIQYF
TRBJ1-2,TRBV9,TRBD1,NA,TGTGCCAGCGGACAGGGGCAATATGGCTACACCTTC,CASGQGQYGYTF
TRBJ1-2,TRBV6-5,NA,NA,TGTGCCAGCAGTTACTTCGGCAGCTATGGCTACACCTTC,CASSYFGSYGYTF
TRBJ2-7,TRBV6-5,NA,NA,TGTGCCAGCCACAGGCTGATAACGGGCTCCTACGAGCAGTACTTC,CASHRLITGSYEQYF
TRBJ2-7,TRBV5-4,NA,once,TGTGCCAGCAGCCTGGGGGCAGGGGACTACGAGCAGTACTTC,CASSLGAGDYEQYF
TRBJ2-7,TRBV5-1,TRBD1,once,TGCGCCAGCAGCTGGACAGGGGGCTACGAGCAGTACTTC,CASSWTGGYEQYF
TRBJ1-1,TRBV15,NA,NA,TGTGCCACCAGCAGAGGCAGGGGAAGCACTGAAGCTTTCTTT,CATSRGRGSTEAFF
TRBJ1-4,TRBV28,NA,once,TGTGCCAGCAGACCCCTAGGGGAGGCTAATGAAAAACTGTTTTTT,CASRPLGEANEKLFF
TRBJ1-1,TRBV10-3,TRBD1,NA,TGTGCCATCATGAAGGACAGGGAAGTCGACACTGAAGCTTTCTTT,CAIMKDREVDTEAFF
TRBJ2-5,TRBV11-3,NA,NA,TGTGCCAGCAGCTTAGGGGTCGAGGGAGAAGAGACCCAGTACTTC,CASSLGVEGEETQYF
TRBJ2-1,TRBV28,NA,once,TGTGCCAGCAGTCCTGGGGGGTACACCTCCTACAATGAGCAGTTCTTC,CASSPGGYTSYNEQFF
TRBJ1-2,TRBV7-2,TRBD1,NA,TGTGCCAGCAGCTCCATTACAGGGGACTATGGCTACACCTTC,CASSSITGDYGYTF
TRBJ1-2,TRBV6-2/TRBV6-3,TRBD1,NA,TGTGCCAGCAGCCCCCCACAGGGGACATATGGCTACACCTTC,CASSPPQGTYGYTF
TRBJ1-1,TRBV4-1,NA,once,TGCGCCAGCAGCCAGCCTACAGCGAACACTGAAGCTTTCTTT,CASSQPTANTEAFF
TRBJ1-2,TRBV27,TRBD1,few,TGTGCCAGCAGTTTCCGGGACAGGGGGCAAGAAGTCTATGGCTACACCTTC,CASSFRDRGQEVYGYTF
TRBJ2-2,TRBV27,NA,NA,TGTGCCAGCACCCTGGACCGCTCCGGGTCCGGGGAGCTGTTTTTT,CASTLDRSGSGELFF
TRBJ2-1,TRBV27,NA,NA,TGTGCCAGCAGTTTAGGAGCCGGCCCCTACAATGAGCAGTTCTTC,CASSLGAGPYNEQFF
TRBJ2-3,TRBV18,NA,NA,TGTGCCAGCTCATCGAGCACAGATACGCAGTATTTT,CASSSSTDTQYF